This entry lists 17 T cell receptor beta chains sequenced from one sample in a study of cytomegalovirus exposure and HLA in healthy donors. The PCR employed 60 Vbeta primers together with 13 Jbeta primers. Libraries were prepared by immunoSEQ multiplex PCR; TCRdb keeps only in-frame clonotypes and omits some of them. This listing includes about 130,000 clones. Material: PBMCs. The receptors derive from a woman in her 40s in good health and CMV-seropositive.

The chain carries TRBV7-2 and TRBJ2-2, with 13 bases aligning to TRBD2. The CDR3 is made up of 17 amino acids. V lost 4 bases and J lost 8; bases outside the gene matches: 10. CDR1 and CDR2 from the germline V gene are SGHTA and FQGNSA. CDR3 protein: CASSWAPTSGRSGELFF. The CDR3 bases are TGTGCCAGCAGCTGGGCCCCGACTAGCGGGAGGTCGGGGGAGCTGTTTTTT.

V is TRBV18 and J is TRBJ2-1; maybe TRBD1 (5 bases). Germline CDR1 and CDR2: KGHSH and LQKENI. The length of the CDR3 is 11 residues. Trimming took 6 bases from V and 5 from J, leaving 5 bases between them. CDR3 nucleotides: TGTGCCAGCTCGGACAACAATGAGCAGTTCTTC. Its translation: CASSDNNEQFF. The full variable domain, its missing parts supplied by reference TRBV18 and TRBJ2-1, is NAGVMQNPRHLVRRRGQEARLRCSPMKGHSHVYWYRQLPEEGLKFMVYLQKENIIDESGMPKERFSAEFPKEGPSILRIQQVVRGDSAAYFCASSDNNEQFFGPGTRLTVL.

The rearrangement joins TRBV28 to TRBJ1-4; maybe TRBD1 (5 bases). Trimming stripped 8 bases from V and 7 bases from J, with 11 bases between. The CDR3 extends over 12 amino acids. Germline V CDR1 and CDR2: MDHEN, SYDVKM. The CDR3: CASVGGGEKLFF. CDR3 in DNA: TGTGCCAGCGTGGGGGGAGGTGAAAAACTGTTTTTT.

The chain employs TRBV9 and TRBJ2-3; TRBD2 is a possible D gene (5 bases). V lost 0 bases and J lost 7, with 18 bases in between. The CDR3 is 16 residues long. In germline, CDR1 is SGDLS, CDR2 YYNGEE. The CDR3 loop reads CASSVESLGVQNTQYF. In DNA, the CDR3 is TGTGCCAGCAGCGTAGAATCCCTGGGAGTCCAAAATACGCAGTATTTT.

The V and J genes are TRBV27 and TRBJ1-1; a possible D gene is TRBD1 (6 bases). Germline assignment: CDR1 MNHEY and CDR2 SMNVEV (reference sequence). CDR3 length: 15 residues. Trimming took 0 bases from V and 1 from J, leaving 9 bases between them. CDR3 nucleotide sequence: TGTGCCAGCAGTTTATCGACAGGTACGAACACTGAAGCTTTCTTT. Its translation is CASSLSTGTNTEAFF.

Regarding this clone: Additional DNA sequences in this sample encode the identical CDR3. The gene calls are TRBV5-1 and TRBJ2-1; 11 positions match TRBD2. The CDR3 consists of 15 residues. Per the germline V gene, CDR1 is SGHRS and CDR2 is YFSETQ. V was pared by 4 bases and J by 5 bases, with 5 bases of the junction left unmatched. In DNA, the CDR3 is TGCGCCAGCAGCCCAGGACTAGCGGGTGACAATGAGCAGTTCTTC. The encoded protein is CASSPGLAGDNEQFF.

The chain links TRBV27 to TRBJ1-1; a possible D gene is TRBD1 (6 bases). The CDR3 spans 14 residues. Germline-derived CDR1 and CDR2 are MNHEY and SMNVEV (reference sequence). V was cut by 6 bases and J by 3 bases, with 14 bases left in between. The CDR3: CASRIQGGYTEAFF. The CDR3 nucleotides are TGTGCCAGCAGGATACAGGGTGGGTACACTGAAGCTTTCTTT.

The genes are TRBV7-9 and TRBJ1-5; 8 bases map to TRBD1. In germline, CDR1 is SEHNR, CDR2 FQNEAQ (reference sequence). There are 19 residues in the CDR3. V trimming: 4 bases; J trimming: 0 bases; junction bases outside the gene matches: 14. In DNA, the CDR3 is TGTGCCAGCAGCTCGAACGGACAGGGTGGGGGGTATAGCAATCAGCCCCAGCATTTT. Amino acids: CASSSNGQGGGYSNQPQHF.

This chain connects TRBV19 to TRBJ1-5; TRBD1 is a possible D gene (5 bases). From germline, CDR1 is LNHDA and CDR2 SQIVND (reference sequence). The CDR3 spans 13 residues. Between the trimmed V and J ends, which lost 6 bases and 8 bases, there was a span of 14 bases. The CDR3 here is CASSKGGTEPQHF. CDR3 DNA: TGTGCCAGTAGCAAGGGAGGGACCGAGCCCCAGCATTTT.

The chain uses TRBV5-6 and TRBJ2-3; D gene ambiguous. Per germline, CDR1 SGHDT and CDR2 YYEEEE. The CDR3 totals 14 residues. The V gene lost 0 bases and the J gene lost 6 bases, with 11 bases spanning the gap. The CDR3 region is CASSLAAGSDTQYF. As DNA, the CDR3 is TGTGCCAGCAGCTTGGCTGCCGGGTCCGATACGCAGTATTTT.

Comment on this clone: The junction shows a germline mismatch at one end, possibly a read error. V is TRBV5-1 and J is TRBJ2-2; 8 nucleotides agree with TRBD2. Germline assignment: CDR1 SGHRS and CDR2 YFSETQ. The CDR3 sequence is 16 residues long. CDR3 nucleotides: TGCGCCAGCAGCTTGTTGGGCGGGAGGAACTCCGGGGAGCTGTTTTTT. Protein product: CASSLLGGRNSGELFF.

The rearrangement joins TRBV4-2 to TRBJ1-5; TRBD1 matches 8 bases. Trimming took 0 bases from V and 5 from J; bases not matched to a gene: 6. The CDR3 length is 16 residues. Germline lookup yields CDR1 LGHNA and CDR2 YNFKEQ. CDR3 loop: CASSQDYNRGDQPQHF. The CDR3, as DNA: TGTGCCAGCAGCCAAGATTATAACAGGGGGGATCAGCCCCAGCATTTT.

This chain uses TRBV28 with TRBJ2-5; TRBD2 agrees at 9 bases. The V gene end was trimmed by 5 bases and the J gene end by 7 bases; junction bases not matched to a gene: 11. Germline assignment: CDR1 MDHEN and CDR2 SYDVKM. CDR3 size: 15 residues. The CDR3 spells CASSTGTSKRGTQYF. The CDR3 region has the DNA TGTGCCAGCAGTACCGGGACTAGCAAGAGGGGGACCCAGTACTTC. Together with reference TRBV28 and TRBJ2-5, the CDR3 gives the full variable domain: DVKVTQSSRYLVKRTGEKVFLECVQDMDHENMFWYRQDPGLGLRLIYFSYDVKMKEKGDIPEGYSVSREKKERFSLILESASTNQTSMYLCASSTGTSKRGTQYFGPGTRLLVL.

The V call is TRBV29-1, the J call TRBJ2-1, with D possibly being TRBD2 (6 bases). This CDR3 region has 14 residues. The V end lost 8 bases, the J end lost 1 base, and 15 bases lay between the germline ends. The V gene's germline CDR1 is SQVTM and CDR2 ANQGSEA. The CDR3 sequence: CSLRERRSYNEQFF. CDR3 DNA: TGCAGCCTCCGGGAGCGTAGATCCTACAATGAGCAGTTCTTC.

The V gene is TRBV15, the J gene TRBJ1-2; D may be TRBD1 (5 bases). Germline CDR1 reads LNHNV; CDR2 reads YYDKDF (reference sequence). The CDR3 extends over 14 amino acids. Trimming took 5 bases from V and 7 from J, leaving 17 bases between them. This CDR3 is CATSPQLGTGGYTF. DNA of the CDR3: TGTGCCACCAGCCCCCAATTGGGCACAGGTGGCTACACCTTC.

The chain recombines TRBV27 with TRBJ2-7, with 8 bases identical to TRBD1. V shed 4 bases and J 3 bases; nucleotides not matched to a gene: 5. The CDR3 loop spans 14 amino acids. Looked up from germline, CDR1 is MNHEY and CDR2 is SMNVEV (reference sequence). The CDR3 loop is CASSSRDRYYEQYF. The CDR3 DNA follows: TGTGCCAGCAGTTCTCGGGACAGGTACTACGAGCAGTACTTC.

The gene calls are TRBV20-1 and TRBJ1-1; the D is unclear. V lost 4 bases and J 7 bases, leaving 7 bases between the germline ends. The CDR3 has 10 residues. Germline V CDR1 and CDR2: DFQATT, SNEGSKA (reference sequence). The CDR3 loop is CSAISFEAFF. CDR3 nucleotides: TGCAGTGCTATTTCCTTTGAAGCTTTCTTT.